Listed below are T cell receptor beta chains from one sample, sequenced in a study of shared clonotypes between healthy human individuals. The data were produced by immunoSEQ multiplex PCR, yet TCRdb's version contains in-frame clones alone and is incomplete. The sample has roughly 2.4 million clones, approximately 96% seen once. The sample consisted of naive CD4+ T cells sorted from blood. All receptors derive from a young man in good health. Each CDR3 is given with its conserved first and last residue. Fields, in order: CDR3 protein, CDR3 DNA, D gene, V gene, J gene. A D gene is named only where the DNA matches it firmly.

CDR3aa: CSDRSSYNSPLHF
CDR3nt: TGTTCCGACAGAAGCTCCTATAATTCACCCCTCCACTTT
d_gene: NA
v_gene: TRBV30
j_gene: TRBJ1-6

CDR3aa: CSVVRRGRGDNEQFF
CDR3nt: TGCAGCGTTGTTCGCAGGGGACGGGGTGACAATGAGCAGTTCTTC
d_gene: NA
v_gene: TRBV29-1
j_gene: TRBJ2-1

CDR3aa: CASSRDSLRSPLHF
CDR3nt: TGCGCCAGCAGCCGGGACAGCCTTAGGTCACCCCTCCACTTT
d_gene: TRBD1
v_gene: TRBV4-3
j_gene: TRBJ1-6

CDR3aa: CASSQRAKTSGSGGETQYF
CDR3nt: TGTGCCAGCAGCCAGAGGGCCAAGACTAGCGGGAGTGGTGGTGAGACCCAGTACTTC
d_gene: TRBD2
v_gene: TRBV11-2
j_gene: TRBJ2-5

CDR3aa: CASSLGSGSSTEAFF
CDR3nt: TGTGCCAGCAGCTTAGGGTCTGGGAGTAGCACTGAAGCTTTCTTT
d_gene: NA
v_gene: TRBV7-9
j_gene: TRBJ1-1

CDR3aa: CASSLGTGNSYEQYF
CDR3nt: TGCGCCAGCAGCTTGGGTACAGGGAACTCCTACGAGCAGTACTTC
d_gene: NA
v_gene: TRBV5-1
j_gene: TRBJ2-7

CDR3aa: CASSRDRMNTEAFF
CDR3nt: TGTGCCAGCAGCAGGGACAGGATGAACACTGAAGCTTTCTTT
d_gene: TRBD1
v_gene: TRBV7-2
j_gene: TRBJ1-1

CDR3aa: CASSSGTGGKYEQYF
CDR3nt: TGCGCCAGCAGCTCCGGGACAGGGGGCAAATACGAGCAGTACTTC
d_gene: TRBD1
v_gene: TRBV5-1
j_gene: TRBJ2-7

CDR3aa: CASSLGPSLAHRNEQFF
CDR3nt: TGTGCCAGCAGCTTAGGACCCTCCTTAGCCCACCGAAATGAGCAGTTCTTC
d_gene: NA
v_gene: TRBV11-3
j_gene: TRBJ2-1

CDR3aa: CASSLTGGGEQYF
CDR3nt: TGTGCCAGCAGCCTTACAGGGGGGGGCGAGCAGTACTTC
d_gene: NA
v_gene: TRBV6-6
j_gene: TRBJ2-7

CDR3aa: CASKEAYGYTF
CDR3nt: TGTGCCAGTAAAGAGGCTTATGGCTACACCTTC
d_gene: NA
v_gene: TRBV19
j_gene: TRBJ1-2

CDR3aa: CASSLASAYSNQPQHF
CDR3nt: TGTGCCAGCAGCTTAGCGTCGGCGTATAGCAATCAGCCCCAGCATTTT
d_gene: NA
v_gene: TRBV7-9
j_gene: TRBJ1-5

CDR3aa: CASSFDSGANVLTF
CDR3nt: TGTGCCAGCAGCTTTGATTCTGGGGCCAACGTCCTGACTTTC
d_gene: NA
v_gene: TRBV11-2
j_gene: TRBJ2-6

CDR3aa: CASSSGQGGETQYF
CDR3nt: TGCGCCAGCAGCTCCGGACAGGGAGGGGAGACCCAGTACTTC
d_gene: NA
v_gene: TRBV5-1
j_gene: TRBJ2-5